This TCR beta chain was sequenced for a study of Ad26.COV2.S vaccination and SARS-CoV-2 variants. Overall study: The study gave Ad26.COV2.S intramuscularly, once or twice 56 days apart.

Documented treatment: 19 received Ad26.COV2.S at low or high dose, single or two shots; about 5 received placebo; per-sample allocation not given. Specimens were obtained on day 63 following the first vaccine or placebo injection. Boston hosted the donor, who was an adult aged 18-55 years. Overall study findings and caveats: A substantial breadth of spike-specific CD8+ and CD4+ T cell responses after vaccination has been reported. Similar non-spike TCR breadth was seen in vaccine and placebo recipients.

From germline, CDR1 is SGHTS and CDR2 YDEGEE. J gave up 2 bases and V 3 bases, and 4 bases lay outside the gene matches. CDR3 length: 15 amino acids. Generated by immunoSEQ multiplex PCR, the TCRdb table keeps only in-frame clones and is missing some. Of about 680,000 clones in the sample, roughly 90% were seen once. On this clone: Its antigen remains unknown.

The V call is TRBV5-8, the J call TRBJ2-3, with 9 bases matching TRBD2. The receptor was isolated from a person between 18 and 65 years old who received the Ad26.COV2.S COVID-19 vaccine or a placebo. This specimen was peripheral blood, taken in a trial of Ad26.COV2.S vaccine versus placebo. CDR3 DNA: TGTGCCAGCAGCTCAACTAGCGGGTACACAGATACGCAGTATTTT. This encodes CASSSTSGYTDTQYF.